One sample yielded the 5 T cell receptor beta chains listed below, sequenced in a study of tumor-infiltrating lymphocytes in primary liver carcinoma. Investigators took RNA and DNA out together from 20-30 mg of unsorted bulk tissue. Synthesis of TCR beta cDNA was carried out from approximately 0.55 ug total RNA with a constant-region primer. A slightly modified ARM-PCR protocol with three nested multiplex PCR rounds produced these TCR beta libraries. Each of the first two PCR rounds ran nine to ten cycles with TRBV1-TRBV30 forward and C-beta reverse primers. TCRdb re-analysed the multiplex PCR reads in MiXCR, keeping a single row per CDR3 protein. The sample shows about 110,000 distinct CDR3 sequences, 55% to 65% of them seen only once. Sequenced sample: liver tumor tissue from sampling region 1. Subset of the sample: tumor region T1, superior pole. The receptors derive from a woman in her fifties or sixties with primary liver carcinoma and hepatitis B virus infection.

In regard to this clonotype: The missing conserved phenylalanine or tryptophan at the end of this CDR3 makes a read error likely. The genes are TRBV6-5 and TRBJ1-4; unclear D gene. The germline V gene has CDR1 MNHEY and CDR2 SVGAGI. Trimming took 2 bases from V and 5 from J, leaving 12 bases between them. This CDR3 is 15 amino acids long. The CDR3 DNA reads as TGTGCCAGCAGTTACGCAAGAAGCCCCAATGAAAAACTGTTTGTT. This codes for CASSYARSPNEKLFV.

Concerning this clonotype: The CDR3 ends on some other residue instead of the conserved phenylalanine or tryptophan, so this is likely a read error. Because the CDR3's place on the DNA is in doubt, the DNA is left out and the CDR3 is given as listed by TCRdb. The chain has TRBV11-3 and TRBJ2-7. Germline V lookup: CDR1 SGHNT, CDR2 YENEEA. The CDR3 totals 14 residues, both ends included. The CDR3 sequence is CASSLRLNSYELYL.

Details on this clonotype: Germline and junction disagree at one end, which may indicate a read error. The chain has TRBV11-2 and TRBJ2-7, with 15 bases matching TRBD2. CDR1 and CDR2 from the germline V gene are SGHAT and FQNNGV. The CDR3 runs 18 residues. CDR3 nucleotide sequence: TGTGCCAGCAGCCCCTGGGGGACTAGCGGGGGGAGGTCCTACGAGCTGTACTTC. This gives the protein CASSPWGTSGGRSYELYF. Complete variable domain (other parts from reference TRBV11-2 and TRBJ2-7): EAGVAQSPRYKIIEKRQSVAFWCNPISGHATLYWYQQILGQGPKLLIQFQNNGVVDDSQLPKDRFSAERLKGVDSTLKIQPAKLEDSAVYLCASSPWGTSGGRSYELYFGPGTRLTVT.

This clonotype was counted only a few times. This CDR3 fails to terminate in the conserved phenylalanine or tryptophan, so it likely reflects a read error. The chain is built from TRBV11-2 and TRBJ1-1; no firm D call. Germline V gene sequence: CDR1 SGHAT, CDR2 FQNNGV. This CDR3 contains 13 residues. The DNA for the CDR3 is TGTGCCAGCAGTTGGGGAGTGAAAACTGAAGCTTTCTCT. It encodes CASSWGVKTEAFS.

The sample holds a few counts of this clonotype. V gene TRBV30 combines with J gene TRBJ2-1; D may be TRBD2 (7 bases). Deletions cut 7 bases from V and 15 bases from J, with 22 bases between. The germline CDR1 and CDR2 sequences are GTSNPN and SVGIG (reference sequence). This CDR3 spans 12 amino acids. The CDR3 nucleotides read TGTGCCTTAATAGGGGGAGGGCCTTTTTGGTTCTTC. Its protein product is CALIGGGPFWFF.